The rows below give T cell receptor beta chains drawn from one sample of a study of blood T cell repertoires in COVID-19. The table came from immunoSEQ multiplex PCR; TCRdb's copy has only in-frame clones and leaves some out. This table has around 100,000 clones, around four fifths appearing once. What was sequenced was peripheral blood. Source of these receptors: a man aged 60-69 years with acute or convalescent COVID-19. CDR3s include the opening cysteine and the closing phenylalanine or tryptophan. A D gene is named only where the DNA matches it firmly. Some rows have no size entry. The others give once, few or many, or a class for an expanded clone.

once TRBJ2-7 TRBV9 TRBD1 TGTGCCAGCAGCACCGGGACAGGGGTTTACGAGCAGTACTTC CASSTGTGVYEQYF
- TRBJ2-1 TRBV4-3 - TGCGCCAGCAGCCAAGGAAGGGGCAATGAGCAGTTCTTC CASSQGRGNEQFF
- TRBJ1-5 TRBV27 - TGTGCCAGCAGGTCCGTGGGGGCTCTCAATCAGCCCCAGCATTTT CASRSVGALNQPQHF
- TRBJ1-5 TRBV23-1 - TGCGCCAGCAGTGGTTTCGGGAGGATGAGCAATCAGCCCCAGCATTTT CASSGFGRMSNQPQHF
few TRBJ1-1 TRBV6-5 TRBD1 TGTGCCAGCAGCCCAGGGGGATGGACTGAAGCTTTCTTT CASSPGGWTEAFF
- TRBJ2-7 TRBV6-2/TRBV6-3 - TGTGCCAGCAGTATTGGGGACAACTACGAGCAGTACTTC CASSIGDNYEQYF
- TRBJ1-6 TRBV30 - TGTGCCTGGAGTACCGCGGGGGCGACACCCCTCCACTTT CAWSTAGATPLHF
- TRBJ1-1 TRBV7-2 - TGTGCCAGCAGCTTTCAGGTGGGCCGACAACCGAACACTGAAGCTTTCTTT CASSFQVGRQPNTEAFF
- TRBJ2-1 TRBV18 TRBD2 TGTGCCAGCTCTGCCGGACTAGCGGGAGGGAGGGATGAGCAGTTCTTC CASSAGLAGGRDEQFF
- TRBJ2-1 TRBV6-6 TRBD2 TGTGCCAGCCGACTAGCGGACTACAATGAGCAGTTCTTC CASRLADYNEQFF
- TRBJ1-1 TRBV2 TRBD1 TGTGCCAGCAGGGTTGGCCGACAGGGGGCAAGTGAAGCTTTCTTT CASRVGRQGASEAFF
- TRBJ2-3 TRBV14 - TGTGCCAGCAGCCCCGGGATAAACCTAGATACGCAGTATTTT CASSPGINLDTQYF
- TRBJ2-5 TRBV5-6 TRBD2 TGTGCCAGCAGCTTGGCTAGCGGGGCTCAAGAGACCCAGTACTTC CASSLASGAQETQYF
- TRBJ2-4 TRBV14 TRBD1 TGTGCCAGCAGCCAACTGGGACAGGGGGGGGACATTCAGTACTTC CASSQLGQGGDIQYF
- TRBJ1-1 TRBV18 TRBD1 TGTGCCAGCTCACCGACAGGGGGCCTAGCTTTCTTT CASSPTGGLAFF
- TRBJ1-5 TRBV3-1/TRBV3-2 - TGTGCCAGCAGCCAAGATAATTGGGCAGGTGGTTGGCCCCAGCATTTT CASSQDNWAGGWPQHF